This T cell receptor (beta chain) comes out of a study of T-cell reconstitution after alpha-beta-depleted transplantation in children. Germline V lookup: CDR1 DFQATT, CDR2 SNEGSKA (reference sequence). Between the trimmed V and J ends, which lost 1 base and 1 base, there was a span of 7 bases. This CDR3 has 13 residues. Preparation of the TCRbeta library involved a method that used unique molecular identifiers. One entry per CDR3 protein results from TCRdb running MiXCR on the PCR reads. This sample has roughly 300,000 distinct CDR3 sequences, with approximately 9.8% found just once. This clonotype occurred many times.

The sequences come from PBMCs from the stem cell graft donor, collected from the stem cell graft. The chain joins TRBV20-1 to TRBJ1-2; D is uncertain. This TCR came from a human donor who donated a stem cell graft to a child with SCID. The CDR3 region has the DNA TGCAGTGCTAGAGGCGGGGTTAACTATGGCTACACCTTC. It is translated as CSARGGVNYGYTF.